Presented here are 18 T cell receptor beta chains from one specimen sequenced in a study of shared T cell receptors in the human thymus. Produced via immunoSEQ multiplex PCR; TCRdb's table is partial and in-frame only. The sample gives almost 550,000 clones, 70% to 80% of which show up once; about 0.013% is in the top ten. This sample also appeared in a second study, on human thymus T cells.

The specimen was thymocytes. Receptors originate from a boy under three years old with a congenital heart defect.

This chain links TRBV2 with TRBJ2-5; TRBD1 aligns across 10 bases. There are 17 residues in the CDR3. Losses at the gene ends were 4 bases for V and 3 bases for J; bases not matched to a gene: 11. Per the germline V gene, CDR1 is SNHLY and CDR2 is FYNNEI. In nucleotides, the CDR3 is TGTGCCAGCAGTGGACCACGGGGGACAGGGGTAAAAGAGACCCAGTACTTC. It translates to CASSGPRGTGVKETQYF.

This chain uses TRBV27 with TRBJ2-7; D possibly corresponds to TRBD1 (6 bases). From germline, CDR1 is MNHEY and CDR2 SMNVEV (reference sequence). The V end was cut by 8 bases, the J end by 2 bases, with 16 bases between. The CDR3 is made up of 14 amino acids. The CDR3 DNA follows: TGTGCCAGCTCGGTTACAGGGATCACCTACGAGCAGTACTTC. Protein sequence: CASSVTGITYEQYF.

The chain links TRBV5-1 to TRBJ2-7; TRBD2 matches at 12 bases. Trimming removed 4 bases from V and 4 bases from J; junction bases left unmatched: 3. The CDR3 totals 14 residues. The germline V gene encodes CDR1 SGHRS and CDR2 YFSETQ. The CDR3 is CASSPSGREYEQYF. The CDR3 bases are TGCGCCAGCAGCCCTAGCGGGAGGGAGTACGAGCAGTACTTC.

The rearrangement links TRBV5-6 to TRBJ2-7; the match to TRBD1 covers 12 bases. The V segment lost 3 bases and the J segment 7 bases; nucleotides outside the gene matches: 5. Germline V gene sequence: CDR1 SGHDT, CDR2 YYEEEE. CDR3 size: 14 residues. This CDR3 is CASSWGTGGREQYF. The CDR3 DNA follows: TGTGCCAGCAGCTGGGGGACAGGGGGCCGGGAGCAGTACTTC.

The chain employs TRBV10-1 and TRBJ2-1; 11 bases line up with TRBD2. Germline CDR1 reads WNHNN; CDR2 reads SYGVQD (reference sequence). CDR3 length equals 17 residues. Trimming at V came to 2 bases and at J to 3 bases, leaving 6 bases not matched to a gene. The CDR3 here is CASSEPKTSGNYNEQFF. The CDR3 coding sequence is TGCGCCAGCAGTGAGCCAAAGACTAGCGGGAACTACAATGAGCAGTTCTTC.

J is TRBJ2-3 and V is TRBV5-6, with 10 nucleotides matching TRBD2. The ends lost 0 bases at V and 5 bases at J; junction bases unmatched: 12. Germline lookup yields CDR1 SGHDT and CDR2 YYEEEE. This CDR3 is built from 18 residues. CDR3 sequence (DNA): TGTGCCAGCAGCTTGGCTCCTAGCGGGAGCGTAGAGGGAGATACGCAGTATTTT. This gives the protein CASSLAPSGSVEGDTQYF.

The chain is built from TRBV7-9 and TRBJ2-7, with TRBD1 matching over 10 bases. The CDR3 length is 15 residues. J lost 3 bases, V lost 1 base, and 3 bases had no gene match. Germline V CDR1 and CDR2: SEHNR, FQNEAQ (reference sequence). CDR3 residues: CASSLGGQGNYEQYF. CDR3 sequence (DNA): TGTGCCAGCAGCTTAGGGGGACAGGGGAACTACGAGCAGTACTTC.

V usage is TRBV27 and J usage is TRBJ2-7; TRBD1 matches at 8 bases. There are 15 residues in the CDR3. J was trimmed by 0 bases and V by 5 bases; bases with no gene match: 6. Germline CDR1 reads MNHEY; CDR2 reads SMNVEV (reference sequence). CDR3 in DNA: TGTGCCAGCAGTCCAACCGACAGGGGCTCCTACGAGCAGTACTTC. Translated, it gives CASSPTDRGSYEQYF.

The chain is built from TRBV2 and TRBJ2-7, with 8 bases aligning to TRBD1. There are 16 residues in the CDR3. CDR1 SNHLY and CDR2 FYNNEI come from the germline V gene. Germline trimming cut 5 bases from V and 3 bases from J; bases unmatched to any gene: 12. In DNA form, the CDR3 reads TGTGCCAGCAGTTCATTCGGACAGGGATGTGGCTACGAGCAGTACTTC. It translates to CASSSFGQGCGYEQYF.

The rearrangement links TRBV7-8 to TRBJ1-5; 11 bases fit TRBD1. The germline gives CDR1 SGHVS, CDR2 FQNEAQ. The CDR3 spans 15 residues. V was pared by 5 bases and J by 3 bases, with 3 bases of the junction left unmatched. CDR3 sequence: CASSRDRGINQPQHF. Here the CDR3 DNA reads TGTGCCAGCAGCCGGGACAGGGGGATCAATCAGCCCCAGCATTTT.

This chain connects TRBV5-6 to TRBJ2-2; TRBD2 might be the D (5 bases). The V gene's germline CDR1 is SGHDT and CDR2 YYEEEE. This CDR3 spans 18 amino acids. The V end was cut by 4 bases, the J end by 0 bases, with 19 bases between. DNA of the CDR3: TGTGCCAGCAGCGCGCGGAAGACTAATTCTCCGAACACCGGGGAGCTGTTTTTT. Amino acid sequence: CASSARKTNSPNTGELFF.

The rearrangement joins TRBV27 to TRBJ1-1; D might be TRBD1 (6 bases). The CDR3 extends over 15 amino acids. The germline V gene has CDR1 MNHEY and CDR2 SMNVEV (reference sequence). Trimming removed 4 bases from V and 0 bases from J, with 12 bases in between. CDR3 nucleotides: TGTGCCAGCAGTTCGACAGGCTCAATGAACACTGAAGCTTTCTTT. Its protein product is CASSSTGSMNTEAFF.

The chain recombines TRBV13 with TRBJ2-7; TRBD1 might be the D (6 bases). Looked up from germline, CDR1 is PRHDT and CDR2 is FYEKMQ (reference sequence). CDR3 size: 14 residues. V lost 3 bases, J lost 5 bases, and 14 bases lay in between. CDR3 coding DNA: TGTGCCAGCAGCTTTCTACAGGGTCTCAACGAGCAGTACTTC. Its protein product is CASSFLQGLNEQYF.

There are a few counts of this clone. The chain links TRBV7-6 to TRBJ2-2, with TRBD1 matching over 7 bases. The length of the CDR3 is 19 residues. Germline values: CDR1 SGHVS, CDR2 FNYEAQ. The V gene end was trimmed by 5 bases and the J gene end by 0 bases; junction bases not matched to a gene: 15. The CDR3, as DNA: TGTGCCAGCAGCCTCGAAGGGACAGTCCAACTCGCGAACACCGGGGAGCTGTTTTTT. This encodes CASSLEGTVQLANTGELFF.

The chain carries TRBV27 and TRBJ2-7; 8 bases align to TRBD1. The V segment lost 6 bases and the J segment 5 bases; nucleotides outside the gene matches: 9. The CDR3 totals 14 residues. The V gene's germline CDR1 is MNHEY and CDR2 SMNVEV (reference sequence). The CDR3 here is CASRLDREVHEQYF. CDR3 nucleotides: TGTGCCAGCAGACTGGACAGGGAGGTCCACGAGCAGTACTTC.

This clone is a singleton in its sample. The chain recombines TRBV7-9 with TRBJ2-7; weak D call: TRBD1 (7 bases). The CDR3 is made up of 19 amino acids. From germline, CDR1 is SEHNR and CDR2 FQNEAQ (reference sequence). V was cut by 3 bases and J by 0 bases, with 24 bases left in between. The CDR3 nucleotides read TGTGCCAGCAGCTTTTGGGAAACAGGGGAGCGGGTTAGCTCCTACGAGCAGTACTTC. It is translated as CASSFWETGERVSSYEQYF.

This chain joins TRBV15 and TRBJ2-3, with D unclear. The CDR3 extends over 15 amino acids. Per the germline V gene, CDR1 is LNHNV and CDR2 is YYDKDF (reference sequence). V was shortened by 2 bases and J by 1 base, with 10 bases between the two germline ends. The CDR3 nucleotides are TGTGCCACCAGCAGACTCCCTGAGGGCACAGATACGCAGTATTTT. It encodes CATSRLPEGTDTQYF.

This chain joins TRBV10-2 and TRBJ2-1; the match to TRBD2 covers 12 bases. Germline loops: CDR1 WSHSY, CDR2 SAAADI. The trim removed 6 bases at V and 8 bases at J, leaving 8 bases unmatched. The CDR3 spans 15 residues. CDR3 sequence reads: CASRPSGRGPDEQFF. As DNA, the CDR3 is TGCGCCAGCAGGCCTAGCGGGAGGGGTCCTGATGAGCAGTTCTTC.